The T cell receptor (beta chain) under discussion was sequenced for a study of T cells in Graves' hyperthyroidism and ophthalmopathy. Study information: Peripheral blood was obtained at initial diagnosis, preceding any treatment.

CDR1 MDHEN and CDR2 SYDVKM come from the germline V gene. The ends were cut back, 10 bases at V and 1 base at J, with 7 bases in the middle. This CDR3 region has 11 residues. TCR beta CDR3 regions were amplified from RNA. First-round RT-PCR with HTBI primers amplified the TCR CDR3 region. TCRdb processed the multiplex PCR reads anew with MiXCR; each CDR3 protein has one entry. The table records fewer than 600,000 distinct CDR3 sequences, 14% of them present only once. This clonotype showed up many times. Specimen: blood. This chain uses TRBV28 with TRBJ1-1; D uncertain. This TCR was sampled from a woman in her forties with Graves' hyperthyroidism. The CDR3 region has the DNA TGTGCCACCGAAGGGAACACTGAAGCTTTCTTT. Translating gives CATEGNTEAFF.